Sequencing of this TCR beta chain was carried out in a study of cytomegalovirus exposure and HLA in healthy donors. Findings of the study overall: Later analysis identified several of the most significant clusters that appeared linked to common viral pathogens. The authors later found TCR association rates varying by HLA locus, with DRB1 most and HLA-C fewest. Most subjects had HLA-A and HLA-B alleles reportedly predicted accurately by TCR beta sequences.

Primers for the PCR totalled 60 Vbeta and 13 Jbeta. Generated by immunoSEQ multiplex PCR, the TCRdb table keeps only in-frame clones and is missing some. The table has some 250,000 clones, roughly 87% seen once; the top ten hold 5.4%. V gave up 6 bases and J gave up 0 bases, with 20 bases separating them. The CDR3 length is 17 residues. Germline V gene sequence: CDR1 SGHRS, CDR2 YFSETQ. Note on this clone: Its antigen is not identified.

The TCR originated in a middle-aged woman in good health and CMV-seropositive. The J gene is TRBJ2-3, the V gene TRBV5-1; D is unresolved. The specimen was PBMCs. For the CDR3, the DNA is TGCGCCAGCACCCCTGGGCACATCCAACATAGCACAGATACGCAGTATTTT. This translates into CASTPGHIQHSTDTQYF.